The entry that follows covers one TCR beta chain sequence. Antigen: not known. This sample is part of a study of a mutant IDH1 vaccine in newly diagnosed glioma. This CDR3 contains 17 residues. V was trimmed by 5 bases and J by 0 bases, leaving 20 bases between them. Germline CDR1 is MGHRA and CDR2 is YSYEKL. Using immunoSEQ multiplex PCR, the repertoire was profiled, and TCRdb retains in-frame clones only, with some absent. The sample holds approximately 28,000 clones, roughly 85% seen once. Time point here: week 35, safety follow-up. Every vaccination contained 300 ug of the mutant IDH1 20-mer peptide and was paired with topical imiquimod.

The receptor comes from a man under 40 with glioma. The starting material was PBMCs, obtained from a glioma patient whose treatment included an IDH1 peptide vaccine. The J gene is TRBJ2-7, the V gene TRBV4-1; maybe TRBD2 (5 bases). In DNA, the CDR3 is TGCGCCAGCAGCAACCCAAATGGAGGCGGCCCCTCCTACGAGCAGTACTTC. Its protein product is CASSNPNGGGPSYEQYF.